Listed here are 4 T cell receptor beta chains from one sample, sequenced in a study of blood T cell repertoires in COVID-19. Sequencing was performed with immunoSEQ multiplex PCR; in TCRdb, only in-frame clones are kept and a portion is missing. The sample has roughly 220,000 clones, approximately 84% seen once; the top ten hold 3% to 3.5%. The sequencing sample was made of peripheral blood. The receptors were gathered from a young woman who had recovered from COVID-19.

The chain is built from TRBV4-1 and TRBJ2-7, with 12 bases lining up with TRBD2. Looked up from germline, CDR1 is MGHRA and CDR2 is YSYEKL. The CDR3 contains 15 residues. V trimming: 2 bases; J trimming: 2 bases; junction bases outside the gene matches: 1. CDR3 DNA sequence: TGCGCCAGCAGCCAACGACTAGCGGGAGCCTACGAGCAGTACTTC. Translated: CASSQRLAGAYEQYF.

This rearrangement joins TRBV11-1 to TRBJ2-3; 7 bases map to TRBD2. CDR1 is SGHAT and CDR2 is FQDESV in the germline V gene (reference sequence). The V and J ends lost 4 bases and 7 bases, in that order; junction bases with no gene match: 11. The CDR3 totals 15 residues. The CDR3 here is CASSSPSGMINTQYF. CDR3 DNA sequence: TGTGCCAGCAGCTCCCCGAGCGGGATGATAAATACGCAGTATTTT.

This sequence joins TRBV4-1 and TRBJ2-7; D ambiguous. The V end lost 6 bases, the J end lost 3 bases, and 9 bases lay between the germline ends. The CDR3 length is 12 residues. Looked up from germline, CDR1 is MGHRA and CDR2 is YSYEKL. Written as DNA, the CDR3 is TGCGCCAGCAGGGGTCAGGACTACGAGCAGTACTTC. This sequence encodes CASRGQDYEQYF.

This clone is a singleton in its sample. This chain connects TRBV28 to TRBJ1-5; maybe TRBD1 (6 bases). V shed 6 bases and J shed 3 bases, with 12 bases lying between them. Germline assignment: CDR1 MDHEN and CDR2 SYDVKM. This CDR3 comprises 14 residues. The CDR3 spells CASSPGQTNQPQHF. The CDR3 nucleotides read TGTGCCAGCAGCCCCGGACAGACCAATCAGCCCCAGCATTTT.